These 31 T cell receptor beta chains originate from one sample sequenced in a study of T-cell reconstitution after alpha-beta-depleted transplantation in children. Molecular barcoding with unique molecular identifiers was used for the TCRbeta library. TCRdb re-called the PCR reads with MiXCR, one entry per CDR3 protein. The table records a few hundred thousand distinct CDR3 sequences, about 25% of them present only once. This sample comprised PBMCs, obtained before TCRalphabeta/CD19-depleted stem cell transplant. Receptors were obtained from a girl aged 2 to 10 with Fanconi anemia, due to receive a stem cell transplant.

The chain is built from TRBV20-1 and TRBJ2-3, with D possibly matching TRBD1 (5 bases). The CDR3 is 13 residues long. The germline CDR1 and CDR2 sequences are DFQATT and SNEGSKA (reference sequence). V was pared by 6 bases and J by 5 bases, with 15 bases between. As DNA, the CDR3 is TGCAGTGCCCCGGCTGGGGCTGTAGATACGCAGTATTTT. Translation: CSAPAGAVDTQYF.

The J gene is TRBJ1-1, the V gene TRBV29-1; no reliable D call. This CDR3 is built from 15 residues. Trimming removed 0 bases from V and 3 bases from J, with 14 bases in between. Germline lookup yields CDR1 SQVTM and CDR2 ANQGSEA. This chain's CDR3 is CSVEDGGRAYTEAFF. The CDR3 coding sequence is TGCAGCGTTGAAGACGGAGGGCGGGCCTACACTGAAGCTTTCTTT.

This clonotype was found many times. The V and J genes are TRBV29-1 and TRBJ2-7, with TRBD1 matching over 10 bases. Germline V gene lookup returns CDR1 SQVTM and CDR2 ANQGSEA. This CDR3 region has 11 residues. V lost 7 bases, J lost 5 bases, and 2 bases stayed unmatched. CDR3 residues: CSATGGHEQYF. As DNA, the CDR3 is TGCAGCGCGACAGGGGGCCACGAGCAGTACTTC.

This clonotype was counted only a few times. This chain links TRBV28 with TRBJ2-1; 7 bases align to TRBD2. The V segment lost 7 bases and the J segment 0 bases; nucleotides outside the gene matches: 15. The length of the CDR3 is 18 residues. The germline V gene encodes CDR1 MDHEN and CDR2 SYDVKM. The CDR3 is CASTSGLTRGSSYNEQFF. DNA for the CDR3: TGTGCCAGCACCTCGGGGCTAACTCGCGGGAGCTCCTACAATGAGCAGTTCTTC.

CDR3 nucleotides: TGTGCCAGCAGCTCCCTTTCTCTTGTGGGCGAGCAGTACTTC. Translation: CASSSLSLVGEQYF. The rearrangement links TRBV7-9 to TRBJ2-7; D remains unclear. V was pared by 4 bases and J by 6 bases, with 16 bases between. The CDR3 is 14 amino acids. Germline V lookup: CDR1 SEHNR, CDR2 FQNEAQ (reference sequence).

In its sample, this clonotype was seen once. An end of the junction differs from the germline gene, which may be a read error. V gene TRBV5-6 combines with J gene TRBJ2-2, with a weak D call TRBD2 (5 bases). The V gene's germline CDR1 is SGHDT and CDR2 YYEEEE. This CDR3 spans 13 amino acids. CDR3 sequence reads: CASSLADTGEPFF. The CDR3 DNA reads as TGTGCCAGCAGCTTGGCTGACACCGGGGAGCCGTTTTTT.

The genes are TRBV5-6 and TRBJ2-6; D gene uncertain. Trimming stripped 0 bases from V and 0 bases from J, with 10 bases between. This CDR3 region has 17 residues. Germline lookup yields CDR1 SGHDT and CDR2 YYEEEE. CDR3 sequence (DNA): TGTGCCAGCAGCTTGGGGGTGGGGATCTCTGGGGCCAACGTCCTGACTTTC. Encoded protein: CASSLGVGISGANVLTF.

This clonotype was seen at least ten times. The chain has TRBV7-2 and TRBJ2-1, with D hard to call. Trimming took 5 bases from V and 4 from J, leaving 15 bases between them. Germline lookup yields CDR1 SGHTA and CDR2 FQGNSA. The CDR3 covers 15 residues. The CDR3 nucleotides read TGTGCCAGCAGCAAAAAGAGAATAGTTTACAATGAGCAGTTCTTC. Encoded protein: CASSKKRIVYNEQFF.

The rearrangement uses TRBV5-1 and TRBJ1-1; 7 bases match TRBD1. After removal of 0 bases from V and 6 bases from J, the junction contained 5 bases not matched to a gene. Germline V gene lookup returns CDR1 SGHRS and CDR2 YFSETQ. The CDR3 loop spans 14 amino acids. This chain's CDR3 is CASSLGRGVPEAFF. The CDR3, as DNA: TGCGCCAGCAGCTTGGGCAGGGGGGTCCCTGAAGCTTTCTTT.

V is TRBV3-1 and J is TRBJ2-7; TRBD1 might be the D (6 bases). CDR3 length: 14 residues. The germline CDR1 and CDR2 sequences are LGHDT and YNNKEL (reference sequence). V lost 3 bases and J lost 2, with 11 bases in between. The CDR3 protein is CASSQRDMTYEQYF. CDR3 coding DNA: TGTGCCAGCAGCCAGAGGGACATGACCTACGAGCAGTACTTC.

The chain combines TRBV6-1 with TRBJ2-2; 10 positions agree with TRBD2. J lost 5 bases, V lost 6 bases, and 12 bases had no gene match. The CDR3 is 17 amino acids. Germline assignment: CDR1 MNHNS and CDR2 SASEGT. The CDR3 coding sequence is TGTGCCAGCAGCCGGATATCTAGCGGGAGCCCGACCGGGGAGCTGTTTTTT. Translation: CASSRISSGSPTGELFF.

The CDR3 DNA reads as TGCAGCGTTGGGGGGACAGGGGGTTACGAGCAGTACTTC. Its translation is CSVGGTGGYEQYF. The chain recombines TRBV29-1 with TRBJ2-7; 11 bases fit TRBD1. The germline V gene has CDR1 SQVTM and CDR2 ANQGSEA. With 4 bases clipped from V and 4 bases from J, the junction kept 3 bases outside the gene matches. The CDR3 spans 13 residues.

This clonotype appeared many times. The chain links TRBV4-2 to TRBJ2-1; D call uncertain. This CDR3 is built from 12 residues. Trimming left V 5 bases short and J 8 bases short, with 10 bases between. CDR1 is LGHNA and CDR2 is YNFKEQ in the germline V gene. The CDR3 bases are TGTGCCAGCAGCTCGGCTCTAGATGAGCAGTTCTTC. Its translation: CASSSALDEQFF.

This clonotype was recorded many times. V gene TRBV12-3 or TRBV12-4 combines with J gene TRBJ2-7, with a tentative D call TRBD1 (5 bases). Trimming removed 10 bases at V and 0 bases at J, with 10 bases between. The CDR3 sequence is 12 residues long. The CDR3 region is CAIRTSSYEQYF. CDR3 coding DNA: TGTGCCATCAGGACAAGCTCCTACGAGCAGTACTTC.

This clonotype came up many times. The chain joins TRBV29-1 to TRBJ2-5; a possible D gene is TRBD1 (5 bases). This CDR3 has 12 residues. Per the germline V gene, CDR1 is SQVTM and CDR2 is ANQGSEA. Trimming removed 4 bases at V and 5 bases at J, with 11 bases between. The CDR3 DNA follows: TGCAGCGTTGTGACAGATAACGAGACCCAGTACTTC. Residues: CSVVTDNETQYF. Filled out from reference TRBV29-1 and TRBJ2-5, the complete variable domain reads SAVISQKPSRDICQRGTSLTIQCQVDSQVTMMFWYRQQPGQSLTLIATANQGSEATYESGFVIDKFPISRPNLTFSTLTVSNMSPEDSSIYLCSVVTDNETQYFGPGTRLLVL.

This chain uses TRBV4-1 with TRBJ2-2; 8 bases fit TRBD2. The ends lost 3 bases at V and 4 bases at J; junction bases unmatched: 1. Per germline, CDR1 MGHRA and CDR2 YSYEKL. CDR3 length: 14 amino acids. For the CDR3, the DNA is TGCGCCAGCAGCCATGCGGGGGGCACCGGGGAGCTGTTTTTT. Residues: CASSHAGGTGELFF.

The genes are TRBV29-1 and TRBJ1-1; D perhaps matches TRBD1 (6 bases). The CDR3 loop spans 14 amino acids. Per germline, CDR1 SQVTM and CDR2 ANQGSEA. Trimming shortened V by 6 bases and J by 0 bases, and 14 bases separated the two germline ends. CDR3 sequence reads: CSVWTVGMNTEAFF. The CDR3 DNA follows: TGCAGCGTGTGGACAGTGGGCATGAACACTGAAGCTTTCTTT.

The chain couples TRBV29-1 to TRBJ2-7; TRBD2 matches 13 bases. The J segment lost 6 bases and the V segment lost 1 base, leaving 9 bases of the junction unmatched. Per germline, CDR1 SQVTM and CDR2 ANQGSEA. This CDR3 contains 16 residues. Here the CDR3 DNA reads TGCAGCGTTGAAGGTGGACTAGCGGGAGATATTGGCGAGCAGTACTTC. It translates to CSVEGGLAGDIGEQYF.

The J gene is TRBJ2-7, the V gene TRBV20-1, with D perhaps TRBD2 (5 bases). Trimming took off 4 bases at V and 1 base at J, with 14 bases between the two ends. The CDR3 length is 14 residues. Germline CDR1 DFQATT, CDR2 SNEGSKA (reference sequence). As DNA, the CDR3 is TGCAGTGCTACAGAGGGAGTATGGTCCTACGAGCAGTACTTC. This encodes CSATEGVWSYEQYF.

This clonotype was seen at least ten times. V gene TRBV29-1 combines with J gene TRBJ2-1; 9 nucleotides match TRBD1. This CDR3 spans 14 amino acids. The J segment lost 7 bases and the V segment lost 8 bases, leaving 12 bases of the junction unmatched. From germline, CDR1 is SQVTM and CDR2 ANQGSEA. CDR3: CSTYSRTGENEQFF. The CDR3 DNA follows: TGCAGCACATATTCTAGGACAGGGGAGAATGAGCAGTTCTTC.

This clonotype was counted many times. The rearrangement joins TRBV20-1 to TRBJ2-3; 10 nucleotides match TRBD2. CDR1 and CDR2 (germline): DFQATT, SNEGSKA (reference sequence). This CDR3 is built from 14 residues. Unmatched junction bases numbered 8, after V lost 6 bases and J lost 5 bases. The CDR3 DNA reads TGCAGTGCAGGAGCGGGAGGGCCTATAGATACGCAGTATTTT. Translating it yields CSAGAGGPIDTQYF.

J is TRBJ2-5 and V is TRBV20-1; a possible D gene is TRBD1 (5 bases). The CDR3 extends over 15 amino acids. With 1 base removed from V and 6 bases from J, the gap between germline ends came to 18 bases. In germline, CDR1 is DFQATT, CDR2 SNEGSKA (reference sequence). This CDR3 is CSARGAGNLGKTQYF. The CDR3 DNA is TGCAGTGCTAGAGGGGCAGGGAACCTTGGGAAGACCCAGTACTTC.

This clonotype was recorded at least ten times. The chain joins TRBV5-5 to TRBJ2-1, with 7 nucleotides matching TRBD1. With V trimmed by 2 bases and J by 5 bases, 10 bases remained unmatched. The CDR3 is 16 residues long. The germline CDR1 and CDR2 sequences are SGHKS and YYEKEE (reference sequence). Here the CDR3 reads CASSFPRDGTDNEQFF. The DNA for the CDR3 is TGTGCCAGCAGCTTCCCACGGGACGGGACAGACAATGAGCAGTTCTTC.

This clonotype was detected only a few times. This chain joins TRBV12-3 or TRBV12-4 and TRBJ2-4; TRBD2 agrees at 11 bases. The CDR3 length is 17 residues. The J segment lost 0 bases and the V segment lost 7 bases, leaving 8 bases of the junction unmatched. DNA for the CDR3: TGTGCCAGCACCGGGGGACTAGCGGAGCTAGCCAAAAACATTCAGTACTTC. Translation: CASTGGLAELAKNIQYF.

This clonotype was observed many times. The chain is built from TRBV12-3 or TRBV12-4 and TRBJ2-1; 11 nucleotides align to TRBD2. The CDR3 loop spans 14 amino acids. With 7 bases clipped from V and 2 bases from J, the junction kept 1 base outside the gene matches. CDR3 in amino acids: CASKLAGAYNEQFF. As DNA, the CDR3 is TGTGCCAGCAAACTAGCGGGAGCCTACAATGAGCAGTTCTTC.

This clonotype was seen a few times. The CDR3 DNA follows: TGCAGTGCTAACTCGTTTTTAGGGGGCACAGATACGCAGTATTTT. It codes for CSANSFLGGTDTQYF. The chain links TRBV20-1 to TRBJ2-3, with D possibly TRBD1 on 5 matching bases. Germline V gene sequence: CDR1 DFQATT, CDR2 SNEGSKA (reference sequence). The CDR3 has 15 residues. V was shortened by 4 bases and J by 1 base, with 15 bases between the two germline ends.

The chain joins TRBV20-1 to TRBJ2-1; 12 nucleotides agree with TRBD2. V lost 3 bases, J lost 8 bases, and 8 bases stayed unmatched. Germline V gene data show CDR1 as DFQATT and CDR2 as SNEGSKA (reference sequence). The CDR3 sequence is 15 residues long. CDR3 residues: CSASFWTSGVDEQFF. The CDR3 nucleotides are TGCAGTGCTAGTTTCTGGACTAGCGGGGTAGATGAGCAGTTCTTC.

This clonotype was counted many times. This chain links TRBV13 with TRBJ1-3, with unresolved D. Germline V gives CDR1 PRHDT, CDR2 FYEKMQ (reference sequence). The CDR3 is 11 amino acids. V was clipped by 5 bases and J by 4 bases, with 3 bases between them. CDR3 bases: TGTGCCAGCAGCCGCGGAAACACCATATATTTT. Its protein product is CASSRGNTIYF.

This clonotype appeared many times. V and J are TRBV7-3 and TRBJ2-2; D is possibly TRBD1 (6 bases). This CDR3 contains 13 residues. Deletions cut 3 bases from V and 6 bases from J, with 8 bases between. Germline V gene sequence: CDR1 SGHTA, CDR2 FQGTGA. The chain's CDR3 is CASSFTGPGELFF. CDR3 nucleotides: TGTGCCAGCAGCTTTACAGGGCCCGGGGAGCTGTTTTTT.

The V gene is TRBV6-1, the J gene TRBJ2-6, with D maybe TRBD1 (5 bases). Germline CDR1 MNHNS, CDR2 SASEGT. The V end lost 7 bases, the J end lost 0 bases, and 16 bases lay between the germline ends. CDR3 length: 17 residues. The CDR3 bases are TGTGCCAGCACCTTACGCCAGGGCGGCTCTGGGGCCAACGTCCTGACTTTC. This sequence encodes CASTLRQGGSGANVLTF.

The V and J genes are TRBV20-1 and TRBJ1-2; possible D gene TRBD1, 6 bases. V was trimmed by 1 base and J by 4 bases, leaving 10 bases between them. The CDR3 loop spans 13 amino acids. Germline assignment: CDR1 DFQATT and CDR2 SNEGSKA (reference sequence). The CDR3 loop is CSARVTGSYGYTF. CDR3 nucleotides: TGCAGTGCTAGAGTTACAGGGTCCTATGGCTACACCTTC.